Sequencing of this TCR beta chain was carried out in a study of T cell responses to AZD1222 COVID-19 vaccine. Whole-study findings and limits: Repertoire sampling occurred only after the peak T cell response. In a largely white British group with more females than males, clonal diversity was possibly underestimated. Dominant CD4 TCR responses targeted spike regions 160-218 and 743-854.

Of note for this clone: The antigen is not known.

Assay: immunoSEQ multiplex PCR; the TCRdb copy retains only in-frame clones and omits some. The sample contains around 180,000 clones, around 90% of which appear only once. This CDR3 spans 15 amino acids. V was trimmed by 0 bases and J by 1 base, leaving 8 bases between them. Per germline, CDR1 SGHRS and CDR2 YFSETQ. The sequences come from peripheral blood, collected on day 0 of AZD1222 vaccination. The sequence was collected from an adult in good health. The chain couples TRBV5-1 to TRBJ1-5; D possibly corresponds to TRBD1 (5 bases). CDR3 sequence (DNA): TGCGCCAGCAGCTTGGAGGGGTTAAGCAATCAGCCCCAGCATTTT. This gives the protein CASSLEGLSNQPQHF.